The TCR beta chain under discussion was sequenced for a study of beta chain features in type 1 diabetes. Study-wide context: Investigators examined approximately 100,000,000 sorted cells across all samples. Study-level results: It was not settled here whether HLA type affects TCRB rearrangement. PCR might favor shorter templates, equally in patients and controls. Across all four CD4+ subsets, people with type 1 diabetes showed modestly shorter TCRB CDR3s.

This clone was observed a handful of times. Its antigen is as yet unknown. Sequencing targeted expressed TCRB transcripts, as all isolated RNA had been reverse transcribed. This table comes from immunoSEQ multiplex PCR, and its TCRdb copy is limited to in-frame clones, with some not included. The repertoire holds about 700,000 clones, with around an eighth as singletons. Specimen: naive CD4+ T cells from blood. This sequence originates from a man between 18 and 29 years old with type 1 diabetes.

CDR3 coding DNA: TGTGCCAGCAGGATGGACGGGCCGCAGAATTCACCCCTCCACTTT. This codes for CASRMDGPQNSPLHF. The chain has TRBV5-6 and TRBJ1-6; D uncertain. CDR1 is SGHDT, CDR2 YYEEEE, per germline. V was clipped by 5 bases and J by 7 bases, with 16 bases between them. This CDR3 region has 15 residues.